The present T cell receptor (beta chain) was sequenced within a study of identical twins. Whole-study findings and limits: Models underestimated TCR alpha sharing (out-of-frame) in monozygotic twins. The abundant beta clonotypes from cord blood had fewer insertions, and memory repertoires had none of this.

Unique molecular identifiers were in the cDNA, with template-switch universal primer binding. Via MiXCR, TCRdb re-called the 5' RACE reads, giving one row per CDR3 protein. The sample records about 100,000 distinct CDR3 sequences, 5.9% being singletons. To note about this clonotype: Antigen: not known.

Germline V gene sequence: CDR1 SGHTA, CDR2 FQGTGA. This CDR3 is built from 18 residues. Losses at the gene ends were 5 bases for V and 1 base for J; bases not matched to a gene: 10. This chain connects TRBV7-3 to TRBJ2-6, with 8 bases fitting TRBD1. Sequenced material: memory T cells sorted from blood. The receptor was isolated from a woman aged 45-65 years in good health. Here the CDR3 DNA reads TGTGCCAGCAGCCCTATACAGGGGGTGATGTCTGGGGCCAACGTCCTGACTTTC. Translating it yields CASSPIQGVMSGANVLTF.